The subject of this entry is one TCR beta chain. The antigen is undetermined. The source of the sample is a study of shared clonotypes between healthy human individuals. Study overall: CD4 naive and CD4 memory each took three plates per donor, while CD8 naive took two and CD8 memory one.

Germline assignment: CDR1 SGHRS and CDR2 YFSETQ. V was clipped by 0 bases and J by 7 bases, with 11 bases between them. This CDR3 has 15 amino acids. All participating donors were Caucasian adults from Nashville, Tennessee. Study-wide findings and caveats: Naive subsets generally had larger estimated richness than memory subsets. Non-shared clonotypes displayed generation probabilities falling below those of clonotypes present in all four donors.

TCRdb's copy holds only in-frame clones and misses some; the assay was immunoSEQ multiplex PCR. The sample consists of some 500,000 clones, 90% to 96% of them appearing once. Sequencing used naive CD4+ T cells sorted from blood. Subset of the sample: CD45RA+ positively selected. The receptor comes from a woman under 40 in good health. The chain combines TRBV5-1 with TRBJ1-6, with no clear D. The CDR3 sequence: CASSLARTVNSPLHF. The CDR3 DNA sequence: TGCGCCAGCAGCTTGGCTCGGACGGTGAATTCACCCCTCCACTTT.